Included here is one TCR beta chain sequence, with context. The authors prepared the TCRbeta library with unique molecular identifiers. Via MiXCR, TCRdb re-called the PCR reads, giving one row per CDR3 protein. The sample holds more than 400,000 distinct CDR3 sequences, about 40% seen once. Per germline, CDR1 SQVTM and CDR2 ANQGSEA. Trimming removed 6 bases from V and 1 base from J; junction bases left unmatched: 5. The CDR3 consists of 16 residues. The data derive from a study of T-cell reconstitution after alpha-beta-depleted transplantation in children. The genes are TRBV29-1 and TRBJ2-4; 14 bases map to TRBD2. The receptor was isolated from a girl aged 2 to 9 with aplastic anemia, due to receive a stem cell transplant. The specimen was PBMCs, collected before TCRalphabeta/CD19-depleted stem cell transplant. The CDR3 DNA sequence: TGCAGCGTGGGACTAGCGGGAGTGGGGGCCAAAAACATTCAGTACTTC. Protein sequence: CSVGLAGVGAKNIQYF.